Listed below are T cell receptor beta chains from one sample, sequenced in a study of T cell responses to AZD1222 COVID-19 vaccine. Measured with immunoSEQ multiplex PCR; TCRdb has only the in-frame clones, and not every one. The table has about 140,000 clones, around nine tenths seen once. Sequences were derived from peripheral blood, sampled 28 days after the second AZD1222 dose. These receptor sequences come from an adult who received the AZD1222 COVID-19 vaccine. Both conserved end residues are part of each CDR3. D genes are given only for firm matches. Expanded clones get a size class; other rows say once, few or many, or leave the size out.

j_gene: TRBJ1-1
len: 14
d_gene: NA
v_gene: TRBV2
abundance: NA
CDR3aa: CASSERQRSAEAFF
CDR3nt: TGTGCCAGCAGTGAGAGACAGCGAAGTGCTGAAGCTTTCTTT

j_gene: TRBJ1-2
len: 12
d_gene: NA
v_gene: TRBV19
abundance: NA
CDR3aa: CASSIRGYGYTF
CDR3nt: TGTGCCAGTAGTATACGGGGATATGGCTACACCTTC

j_gene: TRBJ2-7
len: 13
d_gene: NA
v_gene: TRBV5-1
abundance: NA
CDR3aa: CASSGGVAYEQYF
CDR3nt: TGCGCCAGCAGCGGCGGGGTCGCCTACGAGCAGTACTTC

j_gene: TRBJ1-1
len: 15
d_gene: NA
v_gene: TRBV19
abundance: NA
CDR3aa: CASSIRTALNTEAFF
CDR3nt: TGTGCCAGTAGTATTCGGACAGCCTTGAACACTGAAGCTTTCTTT

j_gene: TRBJ2-2
len: 13
d_gene: NA
v_gene: TRBV29-1
abundance: NA
CDR3aa: CSVLVASTGELFF
CDR3nt: TGCAGCGTTCTTGTAGCTTCCACCGGGGAGCTGTTTTTT

j_gene: TRBJ1-5
len: 15
d_gene: TRBD1
v_gene: TRBV19
abundance: once
CDR3aa: CATRVRGLRDQPQHF
CDR3nt: TGTGCGACTCGGGTCAGGGGGCTCCGAGATCAGCCCCAGCATTTT

j_gene: TRBJ2-7
len: 16
d_gene: NA
v_gene: TRBV28
abundance: NA
CDR3aa: CASGTGGAGPSYEQYF
CDR3nt: TGTGCCAGCGGCACCGGGGGAGCGGGCCCCTCCTACGAGCAGTACTTC

j_gene: TRBJ1-2
len: 13
d_gene: NA
v_gene: TRBV2
abundance: NA
CDR3aa: CASSWTENYGYTF
CDR3nt: TGTGCCAGCAGTTGGACAGAGAACTATGGCTACACCTTC

j_gene: TRBJ1-2
len: 15
d_gene: NA
v_gene: TRBV27
abundance: NA
CDR3aa: CASSLSASQLDGYTF
CDR3nt: TGTGCCAGCAGTTTATCCGCCAGCCAGCTGGATGGCTACACCTTC

j_gene: TRBJ2-1
len: 15
d_gene: NA
v_gene: TRBV24-1
abundance: NA
CDR3aa: CATSDLSGTANEQFF
CDR3nt: TGTGCCACCAGTGATTTGAGCGGAACCGCCAATGAGCAGTTCTTC

j_gene: TRBJ1-6
len: 16
d_gene: NA
v_gene: TRBV7-9
abundance: NA
CDR3aa: CASSSSGGSYNSPLHF
CDR3nt: TGTGCCAGCAGCTCGTCCGGGGGCTCCTATAATTCACCCCTCCACTTT

j_gene: TRBJ1-2
len: 14
d_gene: NA
v_gene: TRBV7-8
abundance: NA
CDR3aa: CASSPLRARYGYTF
CDR3nt: TGTGCCAGCAGCCCCCTAAGGGCGCGATATGGCTACACCTTC

j_gene: TRBJ2-7
len: 12
d_gene: TRBD1
v_gene: TRBV28
abundance: NA
CDR3aa: CASSPEGGMGDF
CDR3nt: TGTGCCAGCAGCCCCGAAGGGGGCATGGGGGACTTC

j_gene: TRBJ2-6
len: 16
d_gene: NA
v_gene: TRBV11-2
abundance: NA
CDR3aa: CASSLGWNPGANVLTF
CDR3nt: TGTGCCAGCAGCTTAGGTTGGAACCCTGGGGCCAACGTCCTGACTTTC

j_gene: TRBJ2-7
len: 18
d_gene: TRBD2
v_gene: TRBV18
abundance: NA
CDR3aa: CASSSFAGLAGGPSEQYF
CDR3nt: TGTGCCAGCTCATCCTTCGCGGGACTAGCGGGAGGGCCCTCCGAGCAGTACTTC

j_gene: TRBJ1-2
len: 16
d_gene: NA
v_gene: TRBV7-8
abundance: once
CDR3aa: CASSSHPEPDHYGYTF
CDR3nt: TGTGCCAGCAGCTCCCACCCAGAACCGGACCATTATGGCTACACCTTC

j_gene: TRBJ2-7
len: 15
d_gene: TRBD2
v_gene: TRBV5-6
abundance: NA
CDR3aa: CASSLELAGVGEQYF
CDR3nt: TGTGCCAGCAGCTTGGAATTAGCGGGAGTAGGCGAGCAGTACTTC

j_gene: TRBJ2-1
len: 14
d_gene: NA
v_gene: TRBV10-2
abundance: NA
CDR3aa: CASLPQGLENEQFF
CDR3nt: TGCGCCAGCCTGCCCCAGGGGCTAGAGAATGAGCAGTTCTTC

j_gene: TRBJ2-7
len: 17
d_gene: NA
v_gene: TRBV6-2/TRBV6-3
abundance: NA
CDR3aa: CASSYSTGPWASYEQYF
CDR3nt: TGTGCCAGCAGTTACTCTACCGGCCCCTGGGCCTCCTACGAGCAGTACTTC

j_gene: TRBJ2-5
len: 15
d_gene: TRBD2
v_gene: TRBV5-1
abundance: NA
CDR3aa: CASSFGGTRQETQYF
CDR3nt: TGCGCCAGCAGCTTCGGCGGGACTAGGCAAGAGACCCAGTACTTC

j_gene: TRBJ1-5
len: 15
d_gene: NA
v_gene: TRBV6-5
abundance: NA
CDR3aa: CASSYSAQSNQPQHF
CDR3nt: TGTGCCAGCAGTTACTCGGCCCAGTCAAATCAGCCCCAGCATTTT

j_gene: TRBJ2-3
len: 17
d_gene: TRBD2
v_gene: TRBV7-3
abundance: NA
CDR3aa: CASSLLGLAGRTDTQYF
CDR3nt: TGTGCCAGCAGCTTATTAGGACTAGCGGGACGCACAGATACGCAGTATTTT

j_gene: TRBJ2-7
len: 16
d_gene: TRBD2
v_gene: TRBV27
abundance: NA
CDR3aa: CASSLSLAGATYEQYF
CDR3nt: TGTGCCAGCAGTTTGTCACTAGCGGGAGCCACCTACGAGCAGTACTTC

j_gene: TRBJ2-5
len: 17
d_gene: NA
v_gene: TRBV4-2
abundance: few
CDR3aa: CASSHGWSGGAQETQYF
CDR3nt: TGTGCCAGCAGCCACGGTTGGTCCGGGGGAGCCCAAGAGACCCAGTACTTC

j_gene: TRBJ2-5
len: 16
d_gene: TRBD2
v_gene: TRBV2
abundance: NA
CDR3aa: CASSENGRALPETQYF
CDR3nt: TGTGCCAGCAGTGAAAACGGGAGGGCCTTGCCGGAGACCCAGTACTTC

j_gene: TRBJ2-1
len: 14
d_gene: TRBD2
v_gene: TRBV6-1
abundance: NA
CDR3aa: CASSDRGVTMRQFF
CDR3nt: TGTGCCAGCAGTGACCGGGGGGTGACAATGAGGCAGTTCTTC

j_gene: TRBJ2-5
len: 14
d_gene: TRBD2
v_gene: TRBV10-1
abundance: NA
CDR3aa: CASSGPGRGGTQYF
CDR3nt: TGCGCCAGCTCAGGGCCTGGGAGGGGAGGGACCCAGTACTTC

j_gene: TRBJ1-1
len: 15
d_gene: NA
v_gene: TRBV11-3
abundance: once
CDR3aa: CASSLGRGMNTEAFF
CDR3nt: TGTGCCAGCAGCTTAGGCCGGGGAATGAACACTGAAGCTTTCTTT

j_gene: TRBJ2-1
len: 15
d_gene: NA
v_gene: TRBV7-6
abundance: once
CDR3aa: CASSLVWAPGDEQFF
CDR3nt: TGTGCCAGCAGCCTTGTATGGGCCCCGGGGGATGAGCAGTTCTTC

j_gene: TRBJ1-5
len: 15
d_gene: NA
v_gene: TRBV19
abundance: NA
CDR3aa: CASSTPQGSWQPQHF
CDR3nt: TGTGCCAGTAGTACACCGCAGGGGAGTTGGCAGCCCCAGCATTTT

j_gene: TRBJ2-1
len: 15
d_gene: NA
v_gene: TRBV10-3
abundance: few
CDR3aa: CAISEQISSYNEQFF
CDR3nt: TGTGCCATCAGTGAACAGATTAGCTCCTACAATGAGCAGTTCTTC

j_gene: TRBJ1-5
len: 16
d_gene: TRBD1
v_gene: TRBV28
abundance: NA
CDR3aa: CASSSNGQGGNQPQHF
CDR3nt: TGTGCCAGCAGTTCCAACGGACAGGGCGGCAATCAGCCCCAGCATTTT

j_gene: TRBJ1-2
len: 13
d_gene: NA
v_gene: TRBV4-2
abundance: NA
CDR3aa: CASSPSRPHGYTF
CDR3nt: TGTGCCAGCAGCCCCTCCCGACCTCATGGCTACACCTTC

j_gene: TRBJ2-7
len: 13
d_gene: NA
v_gene: TRBV7-3
abundance: NA
CDR3aa: CASLGREPYEQYF
CDR3nt: TGTGCCAGCCTAGGTCGGGAGCCCTACGAGCAGTACTTC

j_gene: TRBJ2-1
len: 16
d_gene: TRBD2
v_gene: TRBV28
abundance: NA
CDR3aa: CATSVIVAGSYNEQFF
CDR3nt: TGTGCCACCTCAGTTATTGTAGCGGGCTCCTACAATGAGCAGTTCTTC

j_gene: TRBJ1-6
len: 13
d_gene: NA
v_gene: TRBV4-1
abundance: NA
CDR3aa: CASSQETYSPLHF
CDR3nt: TGCGCCAGCAGCCAAGAGACCTATTCACCCCTCCACTTT

j_gene: TRBJ2-1
len: 16
d_gene: TRBD2
v_gene: TRBV28
abundance: NA
CDR3aa: CASSLGGGVSYNEQFF
CDR3nt: TGTGCCAGCAGTTTAGGGGGGGGAGTCTCCTACAATGAGCAGTTCTTC

j_gene: TRBJ1-5
len: 12
d_gene: NA
v_gene: TRBV7-8
abundance: NA
CDR3aa: CASSLGDQPQHF
CDR3nt: TGTGCCAGCAGCTTAGGGGATCAGCCCCAGCATTTT

j_gene: TRBJ2-3
len: 17
d_gene: NA
v_gene: TRBV7-6
abundance: NA
CDR3aa: CASSLAVTLDRTDTQYF
CDR3nt: TGTGCCAGCAGCTTAGCGGTTACGCTAGATCGCACAGATACGCAGTATTTT

j_gene: TRBJ1-6
len: 18
d_gene: NA
v_gene: TRBV4-3
abundance: NA
CDR3aa: CASSQDTRVPTGNSPLHF
CDR3nt: TGCGCCAGCAGCCAAGATACCCGGGTCCCAACGGGTAATTCACCCCTCCACTTT

j_gene: TRBJ1-1
len: 15
d_gene: TRBD1
v_gene: TRBV30
abundance: NA
CDR3aa: CAWSGTGAWRGEAFF
CDR3nt: TGTGCCTGGAGTGGGACAGGGGCCTGGCGAGGTGAAGCTTTCTTT

j_gene: TRBJ1-5
len: 16
d_gene: TRBD1
v_gene: TRBV28
abundance: NA
CDR3aa: CASRFAGGGFNQPQHF
CDR3nt: TGTGCCAGCAGGTTCGCGGGAGGGGGCTTCAATCAGCCCCAGCATTTT

j_gene: TRBJ1-1
len: 13
d_gene: TRBD1
v_gene: TRBV5-1
abundance: NA
CDR3aa: CASSLTGVAEAFF
CDR3nt: TGCGCCAGCAGCTTGACAGGGGTGGCTGAAGCTTTCTTT

j_gene: TRBJ2-1
len: 16
d_gene: TRBD2
v_gene: TRBV19
abundance: NA
CDR3aa: CASSRLAGVPYNEQFF
CDR3nt: TGTGCCAGTAGTAGACTAGCGGGAGTACCCTACAATGAGCAGTTCTTC

j_gene: TRBJ2-7
len: 13
d_gene: NA
v_gene: TRBV4-1
abundance: NA
CDR3aa: CASSSGHSYEQYF
CDR3nt: TGCGCCAGCAGCAGCGGACATTCCTACGAGCAGTACTTC

j_gene: TRBJ1-6
len: 14
d_gene: NA
v_gene: TRBV4-3
abundance: NA
CDR3aa: CASSQGYLNSPLHF
CDR3nt: TGCGCCAGCAGCCAAGGCTATTTGAATTCACCCCTCCACTTT